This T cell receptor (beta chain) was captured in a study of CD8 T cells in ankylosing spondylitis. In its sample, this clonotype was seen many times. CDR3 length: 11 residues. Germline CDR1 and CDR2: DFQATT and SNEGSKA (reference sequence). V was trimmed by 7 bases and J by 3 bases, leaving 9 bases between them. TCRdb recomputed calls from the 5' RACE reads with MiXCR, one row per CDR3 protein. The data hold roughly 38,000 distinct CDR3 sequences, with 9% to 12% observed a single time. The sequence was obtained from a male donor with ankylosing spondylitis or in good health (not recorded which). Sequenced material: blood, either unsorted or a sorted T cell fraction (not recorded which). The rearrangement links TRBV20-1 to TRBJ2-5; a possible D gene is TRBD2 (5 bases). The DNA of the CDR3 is TGCAGTGGAGGGCAGAAAGAGACCCAGTACTTC. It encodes CSGGQKETQYF.